These 13 T cell receptor beta chains originate from one sample sequenced in a study of radiotherapy plus CTLA-4 blockade in lung cancer. Clones were read by immunoSEQ multiplex PCR, and TCRdb kept only the in-frame ones, dropping some. The repertoire holds about 39,000 clones, with 75% to 85% as singletons. The sequencing used peripheral blood, collected from a patient treated with radiotherapy plus ipilimumab. These receptors were obtained from a human donor with non-small cell lung cancer that progressed on radiotherapy plus ipilimumab.

The chain uses TRBV5-3 and TRBJ2-7, with TRBD2 identical over 12 bases. TRBV5-3 carries the ORF label, with uncertain function. The junction had 8 bases not matched to a gene; V was cut back by 4 bases and J by 3 bases. The CDR3 runs to 16 residues. The CDR3 loop is CARSPHPLAGGYEQYF. The CDR3 bases are TGTGCCAGAAGCCCTCACCCACTAGCGGGGGGCTACGAGCAGTACTTC.

In DNA, the CDR3 is TGCGCCAGCAGCTTCCTACTAGCTCCAGAGACCCAGTACTTC. The encoded protein is CASSFLLAPETQYF. The chain uses TRBV5-1 and TRBJ2-5, with D possibly being TRBD2 (6 bases). This CDR3 comprises 14 residues. Germline values: CDR1 SGHRS, CDR2 YFSETQ. Deletions cut 2 bases from V and 4 bases from J, with 12 bases between.

This rearrangement joins TRBV19 to TRBJ2-7; D gene unclear. The germline V gene has CDR1 LNHDA and CDR2 SQIVND (reference sequence). Trimming cost V 3 bases and J 3 bases, with 12 bases left between them. The CDR3 is 14 residues long. The DNA of the CDR3 is TGTGCCAGTAGTATCGATTCGGGTGGCTACGAGCAGTACTTC. Translated, it gives CASSIDSGGYEQYF.

The chain carries TRBV6-5 and TRBJ2-1, with TRBD2 identical over 12 bases. Germline CDR1 reads MNHEY; CDR2 reads SVGAGI. This CDR3 region has 15 residues. V lost 5 bases, J lost 8 bases, and 7 bases stayed unmatched. CDR3 region: CASSGLAGRVDEQFF. CDR3 bases: TGTGCCAGCAGTGGACTAGCGGGGAGGGTCGATGAGCAGTTCTTC.

This clone was seen more than once but under ten times. The J gene is TRBJ2-5, the V gene TRBV6-1, with D possibly TRBD1 on 6 matching bases. The CDR3 sequence is 14 residues long. The germline V gene has CDR1 MNHNS and CDR2 SASEGT. Trimming shortened V by 5 bases and J by 6 bases, and 16 bases separated the two germline ends. For the CDR3, the DNA is TGTGCCAGCAGTCCGACAGGCCCGCGGAAGACCCAGTACTTC. This sequence encodes CASSPTGPRKTQYF.

The V call is TRBV19, the J call TRBJ1-3; the match to TRBD1 covers 9 bases. The CDR3 contains 13 residues. V lost 7 bases, J lost 5 bases, and 3 bases stayed unmatched. Germline V gives CDR1 LNHDA, CDR2 SQIVND (reference sequence). CDR3 residues: CASNNRGRNTIYF. For the CDR3, the DNA is TGTGCCAGTAACAACAGGGGGCGAAACACCATATATTTT.

The CDR3 DNA sequence: TGTGCCAGCAGCGTAGGGACTAGCGGGGGGAGGGCAGATACGCAGTATTTT. Encoded protein: CASSVGTSGGRADTQYF. This sequence joins TRBV9 and TRBJ2-3; TRBD2 matches 14 bases. Germline trimming cut 0 bases from V and 4 bases from J; bases unmatched to any gene: 4. From germline, CDR1 is SGDLS and CDR2 YYNGEE. CDR3 length: 17 amino acids.

The V and J genes are TRBV5-8 and TRBJ2-3, with TRBD1 identical over 9 bases. Germline V CDR1 and CDR2: SGHTS, YDEGEE. J was trimmed by 6 bases and V by 6 bases; bases with no gene match: 11. The CDR3 loop spans 15 amino acids. The DNA for the CDR3 is TGTGCCAGCAACCACCCGGGACAGGGTGGTGATACGCAGTATTTT. Its protein is CASNHPGQGGDTQYF. Full variable domain (rest looked up from reference TRBV5-8 and TRBJ2-3): EAGVTQSPTHLIKTRGQQATLRCSPISGHTSVYWYQQALGLGLQFLLWYDEGEERNRGNFPPRFSGRQFPNYSSELNVNALELEDSALYLCASNHPGQGGDTQYFGPGTRLTVL.

This chain connects TRBV7-2 to TRBJ2-5; 10 positions match TRBD2. J lost 4 bases, V lost 3 bases, and 8 bases had no gene match. The CDR3 is 16 residues long. Germline V gene sequence: CDR1 SGHTA, CDR2 FQGNSA. In DNA form, the CDR3 reads TGTGCCAGCAGCTTTACAGCCCTAGCGGGGGTAGAGACCCAGTACTTC. Translating it yields CASSFTALAGVETQYF.

The rearrangement joins TRBV12-5 to TRBJ1-1; tentatively, D is TRBD1 (6 bases). The CDR3 loop spans 13 amino acids. Looked up from germline, CDR1 is LGHNT and CDR2 is FRNRAP. With 8 bases removed from V and 1 base from J, the gap between germline ends came to 11 bases. This CDR3 reads CASSYRENTEAFF. In DNA form, the CDR3 reads TGTGCTAGTTCTTACAGGGAGAACACTGAAGCTTTCTTT.

This chain connects TRBV11-2 to TRBJ1-1; TRBD1 aligns across 9 bases. This CDR3 region has 14 residues. After removal of 4 bases from V and 5 bases from J, the junction contained 5 bases not matched to a gene. Germline V CDR1 and CDR2: SGHAT, FQNNGV. CDR3 in amino acids: CASSSYRGRTEAFF. CDR3 coding DNA: TGTGCCAGCAGCTCCTACAGGGGGCGTACTGAAGCTTTCTTT.

The chain is built from TRBV4-1 and TRBJ1-4; perhaps TRBD1 as D (5 bases). CDR3 size: 14 residues. Germline V lookup: CDR1 MGHRA, CDR2 YSYEKL. Between the trimmed V and J ends, which lost 1 base and 7 bases, there was a span of 10 bases. CDR3 bases: TGCGCCAGCAGCCAAGGACAGATAGCTGAAAAACTGTTTTTT. This encodes CASSQGQIAEKLFF.

CDR3 sequence reads: CASSDYPGAGELFF. In DNA form, the CDR3 reads TGTGCCAGCAGTGACTACCCAGGGGCCGGGGAGCTGTTTTTT. The chain is built from TRBV6-4 and TRBJ2-2; a weak D match, TRBD1 (6 bases). V was cut by 1 base and J by 6 bases, with 9 bases left in between. Germline CDR1 MRHNA, CDR2 SNTAGT. The length of the CDR3 is 14 residues.